The 18 T cell receptor beta chains given below trace back to one sample, sequenced in a study of cytomegalovirus exposure and HLA in healthy donors. Sequenced by immunoSEQ multiplex PCR; TCRdb stores in-frame clones only, minus some. Of tens of thousands of clones listed, approximately 94% are singletons. Sequencing was performed on PBMCs. The source of these receptors is a woman in her late teens or twenties in good health and CMV-seropositive.

The chain employs TRBV7-2 and TRBJ1-2, with 7 bases that match TRBD1. Trimming at V came to 1 base and at J to 1 base, leaving 0 bases not matched to a gene. This CDR3 spans 14 amino acids. The germline gives CDR1 SGHTA, CDR2 FQGNSA. Here the CDR3 DNA reads TGTGCCAGCAGCTTAGACAGGGGTAACTATGGCTACACCTTC. This codes for CASSLDRGNYGYTF.

The V and J genes are TRBV11-2 and TRBJ1-1, with 10 bases lining up with TRBD1. This CDR3 spans 13 amino acids. Losses at the gene ends were 4 bases for V and 10 bases for J; bases not matched to a gene: 6. Germline V lookup: CDR1 SGHAT, CDR2 FQNNGV. The CDR3 loop reads CASSSSTGGSAFF. CDR3 nucleotide sequence: TGTGCCAGCAGCTCCTCGACAGGGGGCTCAGCTTTCTTT.

The rearrangement uses TRBV28 and TRBJ1-1; D is uncertain. The V gene's germline CDR1 is MDHEN and CDR2 SYDVKM. The CDR3 runs to 12 residues. Trimming took 5 bases from V and 5 from J, leaving 9 bases between them. The CDR3 nucleotides read TGTGCCAGCAGTCTGAAGAGAACTGAAGCTTTCTTT. This translates into CASSLKRTEAFF. The full variable domain, completed using reference TRBV28 and TRBJ1-1, is DVKVTQSSRYLVKRTGEKVFLECVQDMDHENMFWYRQDPGLGLRLIYFSYDVKMKEKGDIPEGYSVSREKKERFSLILESASTNQTSMYLCASSLKRTEAFFGQGTRLTVV.

The rearrangement uses TRBV7-8 and TRBJ2-1, with D perhaps TRBD1 (6 bases). Between the trimmed V and J ends, which lost 5 bases and 0 bases, there was a span of 11 bases. From germline, CDR1 is SGHVS and CDR2 FQNEAQ. CDR3 size: 15 residues. CDR3 in amino acids: CASSPGVSSYNEQFF. CDR3 nucleotide sequence: TGTGCCAGCAGCCCAGGGGTGAGCTCCTACAATGAGCAGTTCTTC.

The DNA of the CDR3 is TGTGCCAGCAGCCGAGGGACTAGCGGAAAAAACATTCAGTACTTC. As protein: CASSRGTSGKNIQYF. The chain recombines TRBV4-2 with TRBJ2-4; TRBD2 agrees at 11 bases. This CDR3 has 15 amino acids. Germline lookup yields CDR1 LGHNA and CDR2 YNFKEQ. V was clipped by 4 bases and J by 4 bases; unmatched bases: 3.

The chain recombines TRBV27 with TRBJ1-5; the D gene is possibly TRBD1 (5 bases). Germline V lookup: CDR1 MNHEY, CDR2 SMNVEV (reference sequence). The CDR3 loop spans 18 amino acids. Trimming removed 2 bases from V and 7 bases from J, with 24 bases in between. CDR3 residues: CASSLIDPRRVGYQPQHF. CDR3 sequence (DNA): TGTGCCAGCAGTTTAATTGATCCCCGCAGGGTTGGGTACCAGCCCCAGCATTTT.

The chain combines TRBV28 with TRBJ1-5; 8 bases match TRBD1. Germline V gives CDR1 MDHEN, CDR2 SYDVKM. With V trimmed by 0 bases and J by 6 bases, 7 bases remained unmatched. The CDR3 totals 16 residues. The CDR3 nucleotides are TGTGCCAGCAGTTTATGGGGCAGGGGGCAAAGTCAGCCCCAGCATTTT. Protein product: CASSLWGRGQSQPQHF. The variable domain in full, completed from reference TRBV28 and TRBJ1-5, reads DVKVTQSSRYLVKRTGEKVFLECVQDMDHENMFWYRQDPGLGLRLIYFSYDVKMKEKGDIPEGYSVSREKKERFSLILESASTNQTSMYLCASSLWGRGQSQPQHFGDGTRLSIL.

This chain connects TRBV18 to TRBJ2-2, with 7 bases fitting TRBD1. The J segment lost 5 bases and the V segment lost 2 bases, leaving 5 bases of the junction unmatched. The germline CDR1 and CDR2 sequences are KGHSH and LQKENI. The CDR3 sequence is 15 residues long. DNA for the CDR3: TGTGCCAGCTCACCAGAGGGACAGACTACCGGGGAGCTGTTTTTT. This gives the protein CASSPEGQTTGELFF. The variable domain in full, completed from reference TRBV18 and TRBJ2-2, reads NAGVMQNPRHLVRRRGQEARLRCSPMKGHSHVYWYRQLPEEGLKFMVYLQKENIIDESGMPKERFSAEFPKEGPSILRIQQVVRGDSAAYFCASSPEGQTTGELFFGEGSRLTVL.

This rearrangement joins TRBV6-5 to TRBJ1-6; TRBD1 might be the D (5 bases). CDR3 size: 13 residues. V lost 2 bases and J lost 9, with 8 bases in between. The germline V gene has CDR1 MNHEY and CDR2 SVGAGI. CDR3 bases: TGTGCCAGCAGTTACGAAACAGGTTCACCCCTCCACTTT. Protein sequence: CASSYETGSPLHF.

V usage is TRBV7-6 and J usage is TRBJ2-7, with TRBD2 matching 8 bases. Germline CDR1 SGHVS, CDR2 FNYEAQ. Germline trimming cut 1 base from V and 6 bases from J; bases unmatched to any gene: 8. The CDR3 is 15 residues long. CDR3: CASSLGWRGVGEQYF. CDR3 bases: TGTGCCAGCAGCTTAGGGTGGCGGGGGGTCGGCGAGCAGTACTTC.

This clone was seen more than once but under ten times. The chain has TRBV15 and TRBJ1-1; TRBD1 matches at 8 bases. This CDR3 is 15 amino acids long. CDR1 and CDR2 from the germline V gene are LNHNV and YYDKDF (reference sequence). Trimming took 5 bases from V and 1 from J; bases not matched to a gene: 6. CDR3 residues: CATSSSGTGNTEAFF. DNA for the CDR3: TGTGCCACCAGCTCCTCCGGGACAGGGAACACTGAAGCTTTCTTT.

The chain uses TRBV5-8 and TRBJ2-1; TRBD2 matches at 12 bases. The V gene end was trimmed by 0 bases and the J gene end by 10 bases; junction bases not matched to a gene: 2. Germline V gene sequence: CDR1 SGHTS, CDR2 YDEGEE. The CDR3 runs 14 residues. CDR3 amino acids: CASSLASGRVEQFF. The CDR3 DNA reads as TGTGCCAGCAGCTTGGCTAGCGGGAGGGTCGAGCAGTTCTTC.

The chain links TRBV29-1 to TRBJ2-7; 7 bases align to TRBD1. CDR1 is SQVTM, CDR2 ANQGSEA, per germline. The CDR3 has 14 amino acids. V shed 5 bases, J shed 8 bases, and the junction held 15 bases outside the gene matches. The CDR3 DNA reads TGCAGCGTTTTGTCCGGGACAGAGGCCTTAAAGCAGTACTTC. The encoded protein is CSVLSGTEALKQYF.

This clone is a singleton in its sample. V usage is TRBV30 and J usage is TRBJ2-5; no reliable D call. V lost 0 bases and J lost 5, with 10 bases in between. Germline V gene data show CDR1 as GTSNPN and CDR2 as SVGIG (reference sequence). The CDR3 loop spans 13 amino acids. The CDR3 spells CAWSVRLEETQYF. In DNA, the CDR3 is TGTGCCTGGAGTGTACGTCTAGAGGAGACCCAGTACTTC. The whole variable domain, remainder taken from reference TRBV30 and TRBJ2-5, is SQTIHQWPATLVQPVGSPLSLECTVEGTSNPNLYWYRQAAGRGLQLLFYSVGIGQISSEVPQNLSASRPQDRQFILSSKKLLLSDSGFYLCAWSVRLEETQYFGPGTRLLVL.

In this sample, this clone turned up once. The chain recombines TRBV28 with TRBJ1-2, with 9 bases that match TRBD1. This CDR3 comprises 16 residues. Germline trimming cut 6 bases from V and 6 bases from J; bases unmatched to any gene: 14. The V gene's germline CDR1 is MDHEN and CDR2 SYDVKM. This CDR3 is CASSQAGTGRSDGYTF. CDR3 in DNA: TGTGCCAGCAGCCAGGCGGGGACAGGGAGGAGTGATGGCTACACCTTC.

V and J are TRBV5-4 and TRBJ2-5; the match to TRBD2 covers 10 bases. With V trimmed by 4 bases and J by 5 bases, 5 bases remained unmatched. Germline V gives CDR1 SGHNT, CDR2 YYREEE (reference sequence). CDR3 length: 14 residues. This CDR3 reads CASSGSGRGETQYF. The CDR3 bases are TGTGCCAGCAGCGGGAGCGGGAGGGGTGAGACCCAGTACTTC. Using reference TRBV5-4 and TRBJ2-5 for the parts outside the CDR3, the full variable domain is ETGVTQSPTHLIKTRGQQVTLRCSSQSGHNTVSWYQQALGQGPQFIFQYYREEENGRGNFPPRFSGLQFPNYSSELNVNALELDDSALYLCASSGSGRGETQYFGPGTRLLVL.

This chain uses TRBV6-5 with TRBJ2-3; D might be TRBD1 (5 bases). CDR1 and CDR2 from the germline V gene are MNHEY and SVGAGI. This CDR3 has 15 residues. V was cut by 0 bases and J by 6 bases, with 13 bases left in between. The CDR3 nucleotides are TGTGCCAGCAGTTACTCTATTGGGGCCCGGGATACGCAGTATTTT. Residues: CASSYSIGARDTQYF.

This rearrangement joins TRBV29-1 to TRBJ1-1, with 8 bases identical to TRBD1. The germline gives CDR1 SQVTM, CDR2 ANQGSEA. The junction had 9 bases not matched to a gene; V was cut back by 8 bases and J by 1 base. The CDR3 length is 14 residues. The CDR3 region is CSLTIGTGNTEAFF. DNA for the CDR3: TGCAGCCTTACAATCGGGACAGGGAACACTGAAGCTTTCTTT.